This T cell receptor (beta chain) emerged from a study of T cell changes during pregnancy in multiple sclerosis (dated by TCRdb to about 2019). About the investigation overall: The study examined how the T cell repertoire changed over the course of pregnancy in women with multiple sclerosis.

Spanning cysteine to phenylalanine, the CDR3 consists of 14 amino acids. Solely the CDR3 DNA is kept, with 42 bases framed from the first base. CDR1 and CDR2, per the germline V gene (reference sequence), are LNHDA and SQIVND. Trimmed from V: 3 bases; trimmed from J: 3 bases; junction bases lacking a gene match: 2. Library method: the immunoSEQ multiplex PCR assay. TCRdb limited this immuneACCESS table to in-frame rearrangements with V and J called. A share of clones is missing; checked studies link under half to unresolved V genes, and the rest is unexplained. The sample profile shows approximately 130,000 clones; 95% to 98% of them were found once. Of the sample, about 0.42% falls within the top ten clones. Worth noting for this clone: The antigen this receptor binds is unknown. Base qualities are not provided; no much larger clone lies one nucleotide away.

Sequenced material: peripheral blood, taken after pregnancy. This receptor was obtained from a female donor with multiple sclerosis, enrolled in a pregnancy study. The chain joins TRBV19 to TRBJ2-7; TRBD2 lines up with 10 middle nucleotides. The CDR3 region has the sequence CASSITSGIYEQYF. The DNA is TGTGCCAGTAGTATTACTAGCGGGATCTACGAGCAGTACTTC. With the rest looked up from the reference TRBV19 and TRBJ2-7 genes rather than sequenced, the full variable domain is DGGITQSPKYLFRKEGQNVTLSCEQNLNHDAMYWYRQDPGQGLRLIYYSQIVNDFQKGDIAEGYSVSREKKESFPLTVTSAQKNPTAFYLCASSITSGIYEQYFGPGTRLTVT.